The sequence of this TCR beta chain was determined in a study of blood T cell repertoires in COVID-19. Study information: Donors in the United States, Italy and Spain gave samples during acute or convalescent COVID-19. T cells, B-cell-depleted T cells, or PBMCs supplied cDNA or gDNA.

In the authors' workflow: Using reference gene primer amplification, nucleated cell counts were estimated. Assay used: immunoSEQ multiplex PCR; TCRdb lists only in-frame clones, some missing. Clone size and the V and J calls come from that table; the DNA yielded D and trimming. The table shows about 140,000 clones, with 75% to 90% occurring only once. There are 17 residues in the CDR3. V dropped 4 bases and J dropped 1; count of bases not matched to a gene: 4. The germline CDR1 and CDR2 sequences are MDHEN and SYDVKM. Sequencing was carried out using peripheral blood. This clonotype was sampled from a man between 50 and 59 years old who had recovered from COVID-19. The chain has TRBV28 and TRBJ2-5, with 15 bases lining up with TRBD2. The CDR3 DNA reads TGTGCCAGCAGTTCGGGACTAGCGGGGGGATTCCAAGAGACCCAGTACTTC. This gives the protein CASSSGLAGGFQETQYF.